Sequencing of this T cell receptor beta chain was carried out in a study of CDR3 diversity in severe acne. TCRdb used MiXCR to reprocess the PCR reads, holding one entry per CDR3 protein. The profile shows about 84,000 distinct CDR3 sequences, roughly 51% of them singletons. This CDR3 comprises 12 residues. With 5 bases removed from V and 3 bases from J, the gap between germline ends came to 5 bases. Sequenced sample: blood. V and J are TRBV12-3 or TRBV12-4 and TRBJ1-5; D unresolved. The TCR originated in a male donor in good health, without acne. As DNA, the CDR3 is TGTGCCAGCAGTCACTCCAATCAGCCCCAGCATTTT. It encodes CASSHSNQPQHF.